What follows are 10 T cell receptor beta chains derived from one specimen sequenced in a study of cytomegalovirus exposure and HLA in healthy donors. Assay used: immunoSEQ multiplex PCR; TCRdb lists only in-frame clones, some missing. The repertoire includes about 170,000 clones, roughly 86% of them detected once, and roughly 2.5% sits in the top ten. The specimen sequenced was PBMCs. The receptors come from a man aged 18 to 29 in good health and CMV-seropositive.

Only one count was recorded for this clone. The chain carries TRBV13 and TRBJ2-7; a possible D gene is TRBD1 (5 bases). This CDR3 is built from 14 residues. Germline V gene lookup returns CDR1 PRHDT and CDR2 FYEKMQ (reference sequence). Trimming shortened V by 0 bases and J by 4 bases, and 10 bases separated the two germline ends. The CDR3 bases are TGTGCCAGCAGCTTAGGCGGCAGGGATTACGAGCAGTACTTC. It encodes CASSLGGRDYEQYF.

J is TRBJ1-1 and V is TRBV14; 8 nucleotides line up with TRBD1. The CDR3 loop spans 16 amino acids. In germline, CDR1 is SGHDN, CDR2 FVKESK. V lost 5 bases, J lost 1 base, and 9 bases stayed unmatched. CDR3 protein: CASSGPGGLGNTEAFF. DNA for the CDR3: TGTGCCAGCAGCGGACCAGGGGGCCTGGGGAACACTGAAGCTTTCTTT.

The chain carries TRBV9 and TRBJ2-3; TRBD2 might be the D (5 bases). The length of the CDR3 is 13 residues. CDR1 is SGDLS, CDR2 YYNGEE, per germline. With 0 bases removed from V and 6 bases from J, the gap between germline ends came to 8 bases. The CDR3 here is CASSVGGLDTQYF. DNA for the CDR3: TGTGCCAGCAGCGTAGGCGGGCTGGATACGCAGTATTTT. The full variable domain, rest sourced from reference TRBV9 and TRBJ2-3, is DSGVTQTPKHLITATGQRVTLRCSPRSGDLSVYWYQQSLDQGLQFLIQYYNGEERAKGNILERFSAQQFPDLHSELNLSSLELGDSALYFCASSVGGLDTQYFGPGTRLTVL.

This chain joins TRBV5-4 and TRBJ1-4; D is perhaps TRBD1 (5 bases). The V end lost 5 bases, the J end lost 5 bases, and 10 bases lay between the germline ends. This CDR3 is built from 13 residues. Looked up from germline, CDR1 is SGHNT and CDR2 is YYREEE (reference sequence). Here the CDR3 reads CASSRAGNEKLFF. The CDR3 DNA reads TGTGCCAGCAGTCGGGCAGGGAATGAAAAACTGTTTTTT.

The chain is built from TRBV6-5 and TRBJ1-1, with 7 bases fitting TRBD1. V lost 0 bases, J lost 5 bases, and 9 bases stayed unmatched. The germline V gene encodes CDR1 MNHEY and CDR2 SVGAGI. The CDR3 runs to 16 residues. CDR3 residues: CASSYSRQGGYTEAFF. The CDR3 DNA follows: TGTGCCAGCAGTTACTCTAGACAGGGAGGTTATACTGAAGCTTTCTTT.

Here the CDR3 DNA reads TGTGCCAGCAGTTTTCCCGGGACTAGTCAGGGGGATGAGCAGTTCTTC. Protein product: CASSFPGTSQGDEQFF. The rearrangement uses TRBV6-6 and TRBJ2-1, with D perhaps matching TRBD2 (8 bases). The CDR3 is 16 amino acids. V lost 4 bases and J 8 bases, leaving 21 bases between the germline ends. Germline values: CDR1 MNHNY, CDR2 SVGAGI (reference sequence).

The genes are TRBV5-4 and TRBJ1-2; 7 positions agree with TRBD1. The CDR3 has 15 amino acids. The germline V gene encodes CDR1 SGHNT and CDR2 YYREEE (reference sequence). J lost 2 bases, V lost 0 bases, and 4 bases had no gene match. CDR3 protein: CASSLGQGRNYGYTF. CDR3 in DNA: TGTGCCAGCAGCTTGGGACAGGGAAGAAACTATGGCTACACCTTC. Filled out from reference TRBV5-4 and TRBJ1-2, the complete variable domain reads ETGVTQSPTHLIKTRGQQVTLRCSSQSGHNTVSWYQQALGQGPQFIFQYYREEENGRGNFPPRFSGLQFPNYSSELNVNALELDDSALYLCASSLGQGRNYGYTFGSGTRLTVV.

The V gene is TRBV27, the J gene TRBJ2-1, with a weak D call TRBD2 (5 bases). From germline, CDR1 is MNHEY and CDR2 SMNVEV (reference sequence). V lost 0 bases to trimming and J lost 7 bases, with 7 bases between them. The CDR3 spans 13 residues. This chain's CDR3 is CASSLSGGNEQFF. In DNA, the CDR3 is TGTGCCAGCAGTTTATCAGGAGGAAATGAGCAGTTCTTC.

The chain's CDR3 is CASSPGQGGSPLHF. The CDR3 DNA is TGTGCCAGCAGCCCCGGACAGGGAGGCTCACCCCTCCACTTT. The chain carries TRBV7-2 and TRBJ1-6; TRBD1 matches at 8 bases. Germline lookup yields CDR1 SGHTA and CDR2 FQGNSA. This CDR3 contains 14 residues. The junction had 7 bases not matched to a gene; V was cut back by 5 bases and J by 10 bases.

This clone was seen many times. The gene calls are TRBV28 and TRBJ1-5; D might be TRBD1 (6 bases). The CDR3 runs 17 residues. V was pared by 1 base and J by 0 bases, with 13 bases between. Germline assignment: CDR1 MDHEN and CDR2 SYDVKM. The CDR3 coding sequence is TGTGCCAGCAGTTTATATTGGGACATTTATAGCAATCAGCCCCAGCATTTT. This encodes CASSLYWDIYSNQPQHF.